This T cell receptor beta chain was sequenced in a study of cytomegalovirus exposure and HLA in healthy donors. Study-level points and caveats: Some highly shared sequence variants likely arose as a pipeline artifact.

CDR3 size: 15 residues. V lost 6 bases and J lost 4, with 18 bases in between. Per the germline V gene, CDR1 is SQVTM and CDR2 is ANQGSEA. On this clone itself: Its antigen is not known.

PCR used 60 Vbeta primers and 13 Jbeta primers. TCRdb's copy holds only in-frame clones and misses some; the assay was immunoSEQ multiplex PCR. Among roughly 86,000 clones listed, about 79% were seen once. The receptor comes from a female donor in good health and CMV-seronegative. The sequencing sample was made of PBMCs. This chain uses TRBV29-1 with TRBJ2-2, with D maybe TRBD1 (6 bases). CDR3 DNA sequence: TGCAGCGTACAGTGGGCAGGGGCTATCACCGGGGAGCTGTTTTTT. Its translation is CSVQWAGAITGELFF.